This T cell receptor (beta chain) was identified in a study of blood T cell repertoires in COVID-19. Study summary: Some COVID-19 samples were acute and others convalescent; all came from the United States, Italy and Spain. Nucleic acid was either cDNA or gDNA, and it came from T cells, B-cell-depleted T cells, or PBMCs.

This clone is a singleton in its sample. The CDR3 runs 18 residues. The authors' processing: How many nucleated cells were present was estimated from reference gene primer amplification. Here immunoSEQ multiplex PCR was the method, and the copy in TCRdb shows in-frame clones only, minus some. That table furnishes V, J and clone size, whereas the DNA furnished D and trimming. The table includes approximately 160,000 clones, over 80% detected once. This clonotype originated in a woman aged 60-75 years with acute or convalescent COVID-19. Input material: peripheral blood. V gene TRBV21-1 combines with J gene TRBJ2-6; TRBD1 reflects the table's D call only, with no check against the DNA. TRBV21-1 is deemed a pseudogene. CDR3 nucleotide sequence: TGTGCCAGCAGCCACCGGGACAGGGGCCCGTCTGGGGCCAACGTCCTGACTTTC. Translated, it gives CASSHRDRGPSGANVLTF.